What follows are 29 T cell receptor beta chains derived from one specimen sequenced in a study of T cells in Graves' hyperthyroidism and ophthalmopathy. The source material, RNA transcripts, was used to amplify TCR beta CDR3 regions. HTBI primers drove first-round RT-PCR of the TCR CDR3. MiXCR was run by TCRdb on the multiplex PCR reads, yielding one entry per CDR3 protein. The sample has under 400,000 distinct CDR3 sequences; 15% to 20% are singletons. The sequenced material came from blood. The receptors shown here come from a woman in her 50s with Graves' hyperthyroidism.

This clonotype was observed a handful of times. The CDR3 nucleotides read TGTGCCAGCAGCCAAGGTCGGACAGGTCTAAGGACGCAGTATTTT. Encoded protein: CASSQGRTGLRTQYF. The V and J genes are TRBV3-1 and TRBJ2-3, with 7 nucleotides matching TRBD1. Germline lookup yields CDR1 LGHDT and CDR2 YNNKEL (reference sequence). V lost 1 base to trimming and J lost 9 bases; unmatched junction nucleotides: 10. The CDR3 loop spans 15 amino acids.

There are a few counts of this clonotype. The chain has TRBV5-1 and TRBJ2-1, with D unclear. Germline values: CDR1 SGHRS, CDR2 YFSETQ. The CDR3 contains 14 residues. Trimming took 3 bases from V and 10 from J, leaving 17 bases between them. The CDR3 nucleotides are TGCGCCAGCAGCTATCAAACGACCTTGGGGGAGCAGTTCTTC. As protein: CASSYQTTLGEQFF.

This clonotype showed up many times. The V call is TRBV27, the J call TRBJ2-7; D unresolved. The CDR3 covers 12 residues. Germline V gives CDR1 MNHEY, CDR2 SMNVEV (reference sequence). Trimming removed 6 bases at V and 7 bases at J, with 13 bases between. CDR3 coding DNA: TGTGCCAGCAGCCCTCCACGGGCTGAGCAGTACGTC. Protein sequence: CASSPPRAEQYV.

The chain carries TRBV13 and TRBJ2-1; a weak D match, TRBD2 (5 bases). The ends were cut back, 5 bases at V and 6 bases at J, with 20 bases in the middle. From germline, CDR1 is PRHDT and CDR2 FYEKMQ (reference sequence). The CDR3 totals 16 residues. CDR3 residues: CASSPLAGVGSNEQFF. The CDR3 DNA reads TGTGCCAGCAGCCCCCTCGCCGGGGTGGGCTCCAATGAGCAGTTCTTC. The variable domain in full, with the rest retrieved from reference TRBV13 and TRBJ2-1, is AAGVIQSPRHLIKEKRETATLKCYPIPRHDTVYWYQQGPGQDPQFLISFYEKMQSDKGSIPDRFSAQQFSDYHSELNMSSLELGDSALYFCASSPLAGVGSNEQFFGPGTRLTVL.

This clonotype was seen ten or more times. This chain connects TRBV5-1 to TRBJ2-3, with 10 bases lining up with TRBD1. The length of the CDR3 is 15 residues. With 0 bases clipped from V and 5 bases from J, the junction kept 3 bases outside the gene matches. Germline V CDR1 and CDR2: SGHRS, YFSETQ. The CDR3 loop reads CASSLGDRGEDTQYF. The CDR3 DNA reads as TGCGCCAGCAGCTTGGGGGACAGGGGAGAAGATACGCAGTATTTT.

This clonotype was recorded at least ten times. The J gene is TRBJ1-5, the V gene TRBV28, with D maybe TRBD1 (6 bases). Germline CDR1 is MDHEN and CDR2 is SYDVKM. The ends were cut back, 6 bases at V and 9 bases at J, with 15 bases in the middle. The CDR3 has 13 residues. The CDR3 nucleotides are TGTGCCAGCAGCACCCCCGACAGGCGGCCCCAGCATTTT. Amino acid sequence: CASSTPDRRPQHF.

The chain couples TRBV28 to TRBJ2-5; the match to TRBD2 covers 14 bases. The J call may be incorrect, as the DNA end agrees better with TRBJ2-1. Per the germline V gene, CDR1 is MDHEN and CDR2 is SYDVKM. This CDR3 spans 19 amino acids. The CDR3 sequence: CASSLLAGTSGGREETQFF. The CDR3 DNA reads TGTGCCAGCAGTTTACTCGCCGGGACTAGCGGGGGACGAGAGGAGACCCAGTTCTTC.

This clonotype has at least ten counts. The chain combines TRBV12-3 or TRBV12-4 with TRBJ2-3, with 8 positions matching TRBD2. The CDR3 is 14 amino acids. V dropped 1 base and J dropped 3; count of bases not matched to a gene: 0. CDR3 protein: CASSLGLATDTQYF. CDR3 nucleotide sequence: TGTGCCAGCAGTTTAGGACTAGCGACAGATACGCAGTATTTT.

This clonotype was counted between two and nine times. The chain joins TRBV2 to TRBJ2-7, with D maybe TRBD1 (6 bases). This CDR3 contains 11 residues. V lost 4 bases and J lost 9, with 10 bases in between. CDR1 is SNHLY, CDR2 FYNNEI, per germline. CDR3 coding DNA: TGTGCCAGCAGTGTAGGGACACGGCAGTACGTC. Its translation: CASSVGTRQYV.

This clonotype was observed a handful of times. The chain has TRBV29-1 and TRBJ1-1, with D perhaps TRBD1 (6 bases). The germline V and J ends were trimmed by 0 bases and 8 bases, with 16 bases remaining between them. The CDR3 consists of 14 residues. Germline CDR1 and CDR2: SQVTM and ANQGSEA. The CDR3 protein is CSVEDPKGTGEAFF. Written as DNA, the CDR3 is TGCAGCGTTGAAGACCCAAAAGGAACAGGGGAAGCTTTCTTT.

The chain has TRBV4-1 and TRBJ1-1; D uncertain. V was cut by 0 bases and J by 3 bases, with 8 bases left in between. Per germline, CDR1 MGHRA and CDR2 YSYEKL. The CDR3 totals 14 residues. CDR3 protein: CASSQEQRYTEAFF. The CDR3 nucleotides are TGCGCCAGCAGCCAAGAACAGCGATACACTGAAGCTTTCTTT.

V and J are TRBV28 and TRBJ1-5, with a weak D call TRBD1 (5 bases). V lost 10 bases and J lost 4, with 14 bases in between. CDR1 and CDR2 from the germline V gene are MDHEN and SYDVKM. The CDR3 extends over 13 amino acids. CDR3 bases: TGTGCCATCAGACCCCCAGGGAATCAGCCCCAGCATTTT. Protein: CAIRPPGNQPQHF.

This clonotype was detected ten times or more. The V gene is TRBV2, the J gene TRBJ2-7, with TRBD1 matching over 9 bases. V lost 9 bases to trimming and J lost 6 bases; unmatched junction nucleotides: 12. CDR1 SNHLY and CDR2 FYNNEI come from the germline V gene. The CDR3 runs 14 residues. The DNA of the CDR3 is TGTGCCAGTAGACCCGGACAGGGGCCTGTCGAGCAGTACTTC. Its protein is CASRPGQGPVEQYF.

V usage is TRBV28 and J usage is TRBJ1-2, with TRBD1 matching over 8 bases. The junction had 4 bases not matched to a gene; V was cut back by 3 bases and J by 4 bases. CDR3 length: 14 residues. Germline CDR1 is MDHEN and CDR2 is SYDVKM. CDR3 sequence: CASSLTGALYGYTF. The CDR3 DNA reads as TGTGCCAGCAGTTTGACAGGGGCGCTCTATGGCTACACCTTC.

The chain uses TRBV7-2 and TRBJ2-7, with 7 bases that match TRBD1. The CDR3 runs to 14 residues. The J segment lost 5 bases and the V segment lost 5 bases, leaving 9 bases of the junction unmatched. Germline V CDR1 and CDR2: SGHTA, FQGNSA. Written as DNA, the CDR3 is TGTGCCAGCAGCACCTACAGGGGAAGGAACGAGCAGTACTTC. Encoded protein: CASSTYRGRNEQYF. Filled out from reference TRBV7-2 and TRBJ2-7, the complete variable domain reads GAGVSQSPSNKVTEKGKDVELRCDPISGHTALYWYRQSLGQGLEFLIYFQGNSAPDKSGLPSDRFSAERTGGSVSTLTIQRTQQEDSAVYLCASSTYRGRNEQYFGPGTRLTVT.

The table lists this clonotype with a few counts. CDR3 sequence: CASSSQRTANYGYTF. CDR3 nucleotide sequence: TGTGCCAGCAGCTCCCAACGGACGGCGAACTATGGCTACACCTTC. The chain is built from TRBV7-8 and TRBJ1-2; D gene uncertain. The V end was cut by 4 bases, the J end by 2 bases, with 14 bases between. The CDR3 loop spans 15 amino acids. Germline V gene lookup returns CDR1 SGHVS and CDR2 FQNEAQ.

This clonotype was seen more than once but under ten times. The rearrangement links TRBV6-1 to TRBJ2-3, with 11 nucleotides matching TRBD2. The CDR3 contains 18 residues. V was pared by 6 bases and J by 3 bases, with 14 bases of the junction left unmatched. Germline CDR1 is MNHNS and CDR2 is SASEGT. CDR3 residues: CASRETYLAGGPTDTQYF. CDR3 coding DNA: TGTGCCAGCAGAGAAACATATTTAGCGGGGGGGCCAACAGATACGCAGTATTTT.

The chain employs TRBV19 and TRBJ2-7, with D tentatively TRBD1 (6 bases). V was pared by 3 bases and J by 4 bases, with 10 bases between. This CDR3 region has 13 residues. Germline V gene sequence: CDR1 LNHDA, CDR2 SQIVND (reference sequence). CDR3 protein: CASSIQQGYEQYV. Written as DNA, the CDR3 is TGTGCCAGTAGTATTCAGCAGGGGTACGAGCAGTACGTC.

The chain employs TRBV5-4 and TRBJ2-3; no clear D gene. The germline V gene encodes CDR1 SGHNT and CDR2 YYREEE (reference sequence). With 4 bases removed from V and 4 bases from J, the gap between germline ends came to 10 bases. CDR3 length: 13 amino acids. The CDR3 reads CASSPVRADTQYF. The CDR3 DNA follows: TGTGCCAGCAGCCCCGTCAGAGCAGATACGCAGTATTTT.

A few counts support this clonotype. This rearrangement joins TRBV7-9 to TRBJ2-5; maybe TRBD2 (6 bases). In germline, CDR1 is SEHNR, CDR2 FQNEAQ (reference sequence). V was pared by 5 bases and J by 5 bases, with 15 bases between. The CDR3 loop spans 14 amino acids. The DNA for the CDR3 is TGTGCCAGCAGCGCGCCGGGGGTTTCGGAGACCCAGTACTTC. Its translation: CASSAPGVSETQYF. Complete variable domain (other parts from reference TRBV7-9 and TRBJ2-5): DTGVSQNPRHKITKRGQNVTFRCDPISEHNRLYWYRQTLGQGPEFLTYFQNEAQLEKSRLLSDRFSAERPKGSFSTLEIQRTEQGDSAMYLCASSAPGVSETQYFGPGTRLLVL.

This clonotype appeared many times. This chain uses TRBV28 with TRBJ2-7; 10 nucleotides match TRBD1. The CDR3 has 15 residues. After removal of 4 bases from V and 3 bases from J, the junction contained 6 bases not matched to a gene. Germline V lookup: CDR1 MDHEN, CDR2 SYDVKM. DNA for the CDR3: TGTGCCAGCAGTTCCCACGGGACAGGGGACTACGAGCAGTACGTC. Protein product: CASSSHGTGDYEQYV.

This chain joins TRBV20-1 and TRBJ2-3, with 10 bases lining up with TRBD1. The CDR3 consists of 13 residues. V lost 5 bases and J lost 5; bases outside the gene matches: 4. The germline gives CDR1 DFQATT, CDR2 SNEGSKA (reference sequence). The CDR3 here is CSAGRTGGDTQYF. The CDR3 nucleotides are TGCAGTGCTGGACGGACAGGGGGAGATACGCAGTATTTT.

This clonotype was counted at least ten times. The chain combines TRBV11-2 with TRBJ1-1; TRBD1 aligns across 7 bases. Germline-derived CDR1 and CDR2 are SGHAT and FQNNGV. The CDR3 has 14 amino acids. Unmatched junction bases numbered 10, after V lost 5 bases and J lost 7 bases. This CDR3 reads CASSDWTGPSEAFF. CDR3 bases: TGTGCCAGCAGCGACTGGACAGGACCCAGTGAAGCTTTCTTT.

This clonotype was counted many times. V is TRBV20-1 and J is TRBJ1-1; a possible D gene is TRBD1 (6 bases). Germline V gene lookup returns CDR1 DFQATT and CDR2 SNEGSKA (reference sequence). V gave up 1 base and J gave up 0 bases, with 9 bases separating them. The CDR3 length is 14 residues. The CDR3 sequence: CSARGGHMNTEAFF. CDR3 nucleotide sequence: TGCAGTGCTAGAGGGGGACACATGAACACTGAAGCTTTCTTT.

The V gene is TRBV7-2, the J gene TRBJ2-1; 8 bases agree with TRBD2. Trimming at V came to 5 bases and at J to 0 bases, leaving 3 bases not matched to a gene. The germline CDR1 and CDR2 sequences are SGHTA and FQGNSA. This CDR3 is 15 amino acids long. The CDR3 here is CASSVSGDSYNEQFF. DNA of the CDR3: TGTGCCAGCAGCGTTAGCGGGGACTCCTACAATGAGCAGTTCTTC.

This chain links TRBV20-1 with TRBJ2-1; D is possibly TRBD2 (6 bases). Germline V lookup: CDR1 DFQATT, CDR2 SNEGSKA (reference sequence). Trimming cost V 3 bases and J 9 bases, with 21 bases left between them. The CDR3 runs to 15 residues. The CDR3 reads CSASSVTSMVGEQFF. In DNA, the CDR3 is TGCAGTGCTAGCTCGGTTACTAGCATGGTCGGTGAGCAGTTCTTC.

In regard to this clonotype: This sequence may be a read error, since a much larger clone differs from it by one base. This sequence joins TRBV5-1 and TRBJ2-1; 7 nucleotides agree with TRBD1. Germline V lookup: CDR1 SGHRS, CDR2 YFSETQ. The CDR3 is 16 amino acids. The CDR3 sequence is CASSLQGSSSHNEQFF. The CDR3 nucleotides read TGCGCCAGCAGTTTACAGGGGTCGAGCTCCCACAATGAGCAGTTCTTC.

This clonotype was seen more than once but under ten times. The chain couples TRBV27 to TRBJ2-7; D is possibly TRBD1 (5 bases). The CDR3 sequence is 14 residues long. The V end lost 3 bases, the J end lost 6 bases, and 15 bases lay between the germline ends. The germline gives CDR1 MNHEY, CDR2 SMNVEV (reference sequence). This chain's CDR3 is CASSLQGGIGEQYF. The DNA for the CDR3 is TGTGCCAGCAGTTTGCAGGGCGGCATAGGCGAGCAGTACTTC.

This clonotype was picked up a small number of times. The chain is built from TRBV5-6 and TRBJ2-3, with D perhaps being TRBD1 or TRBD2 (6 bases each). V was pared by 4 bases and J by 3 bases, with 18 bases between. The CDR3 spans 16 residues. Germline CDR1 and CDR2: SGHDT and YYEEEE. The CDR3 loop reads CASSLWSGGGTDTQYF. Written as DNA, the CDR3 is TGTGCCAGCAGCCTGTGGAGCGGAGGGGGAACAGATACGCAGTATTTT.